This T cell receptor (beta chain) emerged from a study of cytomegalovirus exposure and HLA in healthy donors. Germline CDR1 MRHNA, CDR2 SNTAGT. J was trimmed by 8 bases and V by 5 bases; bases with no gene match: 8. The CDR3 contains 13 residues. 60 Vbeta and 13 Jbeta primers were used in PCR. Some clones are missing from TCRdb's copy, which holds only in-frame ones; the method was immunoSEQ multiplex PCR. The listing contains 30,000 to 35,000 clones. Sequencing was done on a sample of PBMCs. The receptor was derived from a woman aged 35 to 49 in good health and CMV-seropositive. This chain links TRBV6-4 with TRBJ1-2, with 7 nucleotides matching TRBD1. The CDR3 region has the DNA TGTGCCAGCAGTTCCACAGGGGCCGAGGGCTACACCTTC. This encodes CASSSTGAEGYTF.